This entry lists 15 T cell receptor beta chains sequenced from one sample in a study of blood T cells in healthy people across ages (dated by TCRdb to between 2015 and 2017). Receptor amplification or capture employed 5' RACE. Sequencing was performed on an Illumina HiSeq 2500. The second PCR ran for about 6 to 12 cycles and used a J-beta primer mix along with a sample-barcoded 5' primer. The public sequencing data were trimmed at Q25 with fastp and processed into clonotypes with MiXCR by TCRdb, which kept only in-frame beta chains. Rows with a matching CDR3 protein are joined into one entry that keeps the most common DNA and genes. The sample table lists approximately 1,000,000 distinct CDR3 sequences, 45% of them with a count of one. The ten largest clones represent approximately 17% of the sample. Sequencing input: blood. The receptors were gathered from a woman aged 60-75 years in good health.

The chain uses TRBV27 and TRBJ2-5; D possibly corresponds to TRBD2 (5 bases). The J call is doubtful: the DNA matches TRBJ2-7 better. The CDR3 contains 15 residues. Germline V gene sequence: CDR1 MNHEY, CDR2 SMNVEV (reference sequence). CDR3: CASAGGWAGTYEQYF. In DNA, the CDR3 is TGTGCCAGCGCCGGAGGTTGGGCAGGTACCTACGAGCAGTACTTC.

This chain connects TRBV10-3 to TRBJ2-1, with 7 positions matching TRBD2. The CDR3 is 18 amino acids. V was clipped by 2 bases and J by 0 bases; unmatched bases: 10. Germline CDR1 reads ENHRY; CDR2 reads SYGVKD. CDR3 residues: CAISEPQAGRSSYNEQFF. The CDR3 DNA reads as TGTGCCATCAGTGAGCCCCAAGCGGGACGGAGCTCCTACAATGAGCAGTTCTTC.

The chain employs TRBV9 and TRBJ2-4, with D perhaps TRBD2 (6 bases). Trimming cost V 3 bases and J 6 bases, with 16 bases left between them. This CDR3 is built from 15 residues. In germline, CDR1 is SGDLS, CDR2 YYNGEE. CDR3 DNA sequence: TGTGCCAGCAGCGCACCGGGAGTTAAGGGAAACATTCAGTACTTC. Protein: CASSAPGVKGNIQYF.

The rearrangement links TRBV27 to TRBJ2-7, with D tentatively TRBD1 (5 bases). Between the trimmed V and J ends, which lost 2 bases and 0 bases, there was a span of 11 bases. This CDR3 contains 15 residues. The V gene's germline CDR1 is MNHEY and CDR2 SMNVEV (reference sequence). CDR3 loop: CASSLGGAFSYEQYF. CDR3 sequence (DNA): TGTGCCAGCAGTTTAGGTGGGGCCTTCTCCTACGAGCAGTACTTC.

As concerns this clonotype: One end of the junction varies from germline; a read error may be responsible. The rearrangement uses TRBV14 and TRBJ2-7; 8 bases line up with TRBD1. Germline-derived CDR1 and CDR2 are SGHDN and FVKESK. CDR3 length: 15 residues. DNA for the CDR3: TGTGCCGGCAGCCAGACCGGGACAGGACCTTACGAGCAGTACTTC. Its protein product is CAGSQTGTGPYEQYF.

In its sample, this clonotype was seen a few times. The CDR3 loop is CSATDNTDTQYF. In nucleotides, the CDR3 is TGCAGTGCTACAGATAACACAGATACGCAGTATTTT. The rearrangement joins TRBV20-1 to TRBJ2-3; D gene ambiguous. V was shortened by 4 bases and J by 2 bases, with 7 bases between the two germline ends. Germline-derived CDR1 and CDR2 are DFQATT and SNEGSKA (reference sequence). CDR3 length equals 12 residues.

This chain joins TRBV28 and TRBJ2-7, with TRBD1 identical over 8 bases. V dropped 3 bases and J dropped 4; count of bases not matched to a gene: 5. Germline V gene sequence: CDR1 MDHEN, CDR2 SYDVKM. The CDR3 has 14 residues. The DNA of the CDR3 is TGTGCCAGCAGTTTTGAGACAGGGGTATACGAGCAGTACTTC. This codes for CASSFETGVYEQYF.

This chain links TRBV12-3 or TRBV12-4 with TRBJ2-1; TRBD2 aligns across 8 bases. The ends lost 7 bases at V and 4 bases at J; junction bases unmatched: 6. The CDR3 is 14 residues long. The CDR3 spells CASNGLALYNEQFF. In DNA, the CDR3 is TGTGCCAGCAATGGACTAGCCCTTTACAATGAGCAGTTCTTC.

This clonotype was detected only a few times. This chain uses TRBV9 with TRBJ2-1, with 9 positions matching TRBD2. From germline, CDR1 is SGDLS and CDR2 YYNGEE. This CDR3 contains 16 residues. Unmatched junction bases numbered 3, after V lost 0 bases and J lost 2 bases. CDR3 coding DNA: TGTGCCAGCAGCGTAGATAGCGGGAGAACCTACAATGAGCAGTTCTTC. This gives the protein CASSVDSGRTYNEQFF.

The rearrangement uses TRBV20-1 and TRBJ2-7, with D hard to call. The CDR3 runs to 12 residues. Deletions cut 3 bases from V and 3 bases from J, with 9 bases between. Germline CDR1 reads DFQATT; CDR2 reads SNEGSKA (reference sequence). The CDR3: CSASPSLYEQYF. The CDR3 region has the DNA TGCAGTGCTAGCCCCAGCCTCTACGAGCAGTACTTC.

There are a few counts of this clonotype. This chain uses TRBV7-2 with TRBJ1-2; D is unresolved. The V end was cut by 4 bases, the J end by 8 bases, with 20 bases between. CDR1 and CDR2 from the germline V gene are SGHTA and FQGNSA. This CDR3 has 15 amino acids. The CDR3: CASSSPQFIRRGYTF. In DNA form, the CDR3 reads TGTGCCAGCAGCTCTCCACAATTTATACGGCGAGGCTACACCTTC.

The chain uses TRBV9 and TRBJ2-1; no definite D call. Deletions cut 0 bases from V and 3 bases from J, with 7 bases between. The CDR3 contains 14 residues. The germline V gene encodes CDR1 SGDLS and CDR2 YYNGEE. CDR3 nucleotide sequence: TGTGCCAGCAGCGTAGGTCCCAGCTACAATGAGCAGTTCTTC. Translating gives CASSVGPSYNEQFF. Full variable domain (remainder filled in from reference TRBV9 and TRBJ2-1): DSGVTQTPKHLITATGQRVTLRCSPRSGDLSVYWYQQSLDQGLQFLIQYYNGEERAKGNILERFSAQQFPDLHSELNLSSLELGDSALYFCASSVGPSYNEQFFGPGTRLTVL.

Here the CDR3 DNA reads TGCAGTGCTAGGGCCGGGACAACTAATGAAAAACTGTTTTTT. Its translation: CSARAGTTNEKLFF. The gene calls are TRBV20-1 and TRBJ1-4; no definite D call. Trimming removed 3 bases from V and 0 bases from J, with 8 bases in between. The CDR3 totals 14 residues. From germline, CDR1 is DFQATT and CDR2 SNEGSKA (reference sequence).

The rearrangement links TRBV30 to TRBJ1-1; D unclear. Between the trimmed V and J ends, which lost 2 bases and 4 bases, there was a span of 11 bases. Per the germline V gene, CDR1 is GTSNPN and CDR2 is SVGIG (reference sequence). This CDR3 is built from 13 residues. The DNA of the CDR3 is TGTGCCTGGAGTTCTTCATCGGGCACTGAAGCTTTCTTT. Translated, it gives CAWSSSSGTEAFF.

The genes are TRBV20-1 and TRBJ2-4; 7 bases are shared with TRBD1. Germline V gene lookup returns CDR1 DFQATT and CDR2 SNEGSKA (reference sequence). The CDR3 runs to 12 residues. J was trimmed by 9 bases and V by 7 bases; bases with no gene match: 9. DNA for the CDR3: TGCAGTGTCCGAGGGGGCAGTGGCATTCAGTACTTC. Translating gives CSVRGGSGIQYF.